The 32 T cell receptor beta chains below were found in one sample sequenced in a study of blood T cell repertoires in COVID-19. TCRdb's table, derived via immunoSEQ multiplex PCR, lists solely in-frame clones and lacks some. The profile shows about 190,000 clones, more than 60% of them singletons. Material for sequencing was peripheral blood. The origin of the receptors is a man aged 45-65 years who had recovered from COVID-19.

In the case of this clone: Possible read error: a much larger clone is one base away. The sample has other DNA sequences that encode this CDR3 too. The CDR3 region is CASSAGVDSEKLFF. CDR3 nucleotide sequence: TGTGCCAGCAGCGCGGGTGTGGACTCTGAAAAACTGTTTTTT. The J gene is TRBJ1-4, the V gene TRBV9, with unresolved D. Trimming pared 3 bases from V and 7 bases from J, leaving 13 bases between. The CDR3 length is 14 residues. CDR1 and CDR2 from the germline V gene are SGDLS and YYNGEE.

The V call is TRBV19, the J call TRBJ2-1, with 12 bases matching TRBD2. J was trimmed by 4 bases and V by 0 bases; bases with no gene match: 7. CDR1 and CDR2 from the germline V gene are LNHDA and SQIVND (reference sequence). The CDR3 sequence is 18 residues long. The CDR3, as DNA: TGTGCCAGTAGTATAGAGTCCGGGACTAGCGGGCCTTACAATGAGCAGTTCTTC. It codes for CASSIESGTSGPYNEQFF.

V and J are TRBV30 and TRBJ2-7; 8 nucleotides agree with TRBD2. This CDR3 has 13 residues. Germline values: CDR1 GTSNPN, CDR2 SVGIG (reference sequence). Trimming at V came to 4 bases and at J to 4 bases, leaving 6 bases not matched to a gene. The CDR3 protein is CAWKLTSGYEQYF. CDR3 in DNA: TGTGCCTGGAAGCTCACTAGCGGTTACGAGCAGTACTTC.

V and J are TRBV7-6 and TRBJ2-1, with TRBD2 as a possible D gene (6 bases). Germline V gives CDR1 SGHVS, CDR2 FNYEAQ. The CDR3 is 15 residues long. Trimming removed 0 bases at V and 2 bases at J, with 8 bases between. The CDR3 nucleotides read TGTGCCAGCAGCTTAGCGGGGGGACCCTACAATGAGCAGTTCTTC. This codes for CASSLAGGPYNEQFF.

V is TRBV6-5 and J is TRBJ1-2; no reliable D call. V lost 6 bases to trimming and J lost 8 bases, with 13 bases between them. Per germline, CDR1 MNHEY and CDR2 SVGAGI. The CDR3 has 12 amino acids. The CDR3 region is CASRQDFGGYTF. In DNA form, the CDR3 reads TGTGCCAGCAGACAAGACTTCGGCGGCTACACCTTC.

The V gene is TRBV11-2, the J gene TRBJ2-5, with TRBD1 matching 8 bases. V was clipped by 5 bases and J by 5 bases; unmatched bases: 10. The CDR3 totals 15 residues. Germline CDR1 reads SGHAT; CDR2 reads FQNNGV. CDR3 amino acids: CASSLSTGDVETQYF. The CDR3 region has the DNA TGTGCCAGCAGCCTTTCGACAGGGGATGTGGAGACCCAGTACTTC. The variable domain in full, with the rest retrieved from reference TRBV11-2 and TRBJ2-5, is EAGVAQSPRYKIIEKRQSVAFWCNPISGHATLYWYQQILGQGPKLLIQFQNNGVVDDSQLPKDRFSAERLKGVDSTLKIQPAKLEDSAVYLCASSLSTGDVETQYFGPGTRLLVL.

This CDR3 is CASSYSGTSTGELFF. The CDR3 DNA reads as TGTGCCAGCAGTTACTCCGGGACTAGCACCGGGGAGCTGTTTTTT. The chain recombines TRBV6-5 with TRBJ2-2; 8 bases are a match to TRBD2. V lost 0 bases, J lost 4 bases, and 1 base stayed unmatched. This CDR3 region has 15 residues. In germline, CDR1 is MNHEY, CDR2 SVGAGI.

This clone was found once. This sequence joins TRBV6-5 and TRBJ2-1; D gene ambiguous. From germline, CDR1 is MNHEY and CDR2 SVGAGI. V shed 4 bases and J shed 5 bases, with 12 bases lying between them. The CDR3 has 14 amino acids. Written as DNA, the CDR3 is TGTGCCAGCAGTTCGATAAGACTCGACAATGAGCAGTTCTTC. It encodes CASSSIRLDNEQFF.

J is TRBJ2-6 and V is TRBV27; possibly TRBD1 for D (5 bases). Trimming pared 1 base from V and 1 base from J, leaving 17 bases between. Germline CDR1 MNHEY, CDR2 SMNVEV (reference sequence). CDR3 length equals 19 residues. The CDR3 DNA reads as TGTGCCAGCAGTTTATTTACCCCAGGGATTATTTCTGGGGCCAACGTCCTGACTTTC. This translates into CASSLFTPGIISGANVLTF.

This clone has a single count. The chain couples TRBV7-9 to TRBJ2-1; a possible D gene is TRBD2 (5 bases). The CDR3 sequence is 13 residues long. Germline V gene data show CDR1 as SEHNR and CDR2 as FQNEAQ (reference sequence). V was clipped by 0 bases and J by 10 bases, with 10 bases between them. CDR3 protein: CASSLAGDGEQFF. The CDR3 bases are TGTGCCAGCAGCTTAGCGGGAGATGGAGAGCAGTTCTTC.

The V call is TRBV19, the J call TRBJ2-1; TRBD2 matches at 16 bases. The J segment lost 9 bases and the V segment lost 6 bases, leaving 11 bases of the junction unmatched. This CDR3 contains 17 residues. CDR1 is LNHDA and CDR2 is SQIVND in the germline V gene (reference sequence). This CDR3 reads CASSSPGTSGREGEQFF. CDR3 in DNA: TGTGCCAGTAGCTCTCCCGGGACTAGCGGGAGGGAAGGTGAGCAGTTCTTC. The full variable domain, in which reference TRBV19 and TRBJ2-1 provide the parts outside the CDR3, is DGGITQSPKYLFRKEGQNVTLSCEQNLNHDAMYWYRQDPGQGLRLIYYSQIVNDFQKGDIAEGYSVSREKKESFPLTVTSAQKNPTAFYLCASSSPGTSGREGEQFFGPGTRLTVL.

In DNA, the CDR3 is TGCGCCAGCAGCTTGCGGACGGGAGTGGAGACCCAGTACTTC. This gives the protein CASSLRTGVETQYF. V gene TRBV5-1 combines with J gene TRBJ2-5, with D tentatively TRBD2 (6 bases). From germline, CDR1 is SGHRS and CDR2 YFSETQ. CDR3 length: 14 residues. Trimming removed 1 base at V and 5 bases at J, with 12 bases between.

J is TRBJ2-7 and V is TRBV15; D may be TRBD1 (6 bases). The CDR3 runs to 14 residues. Trimming took off 5 bases at V and 3 bases at J, with 14 bases between the two ends. Germline loops: CDR1 LNHNV, CDR2 YYDKDF (reference sequence). CDR3: CATSPTGTLYEQYF. In DNA form, the CDR3 reads TGTGCCACCAGCCCTACCGGGACACTCTACGAGCAGTACTTC.

V is TRBV15 and J is TRBJ1-5, with a tentative D call TRBD1 (5 bases). The CDR3 loop spans 15 amino acids. V was pared by 1 base and J by 4 bases, with 11 bases between. The germline CDR1 and CDR2 sequences are LNHNV and YYDKDF (reference sequence). The CDR3 loop is CATSRVWGGNQPQHF. DNA of the CDR3: TGTGCCACCAGCAGAGTTTGGGGGGGAAATCAGCCCCAGCATTTT.

The chain carries TRBV28 and TRBJ2-3; D possibly corresponds to TRBD2 (5 bases). V lost 4 bases and J 2 bases, leaving 13 bases between the germline ends. This CDR3 has 15 amino acids. Germline CDR1 is MDHEN and CDR2 is SYDVKM. The CDR3 protein is CASSYKRLYTDTQYF. In nucleotides, the CDR3 is TGTGCCAGCAGTTATAAGCGGTTGTACACAGATACGCAGTATTTT. The full variable domain, with the rest looked up from reference TRBV28 and TRBJ2-3, is DVKVTQSSRYLVKRTGEKVFLECVQDMDHENMFWYRQDPGLGLRLIYFSYDVKMKEKGDIPEGYSVSREKKERFSLILESASTNQTSMYLCASSYKRLYTDTQYFGPGTRLTVL.

The chain joins TRBV14 to TRBJ2-3; D is uncertain. The CDR3 consists of 14 residues. Looked up from germline, CDR1 is SGHDN and CDR2 is FVKESK. Trimming left V 3 bases short and J 6 bases short, with 13 bases between. The CDR3 loop is CASSHPAFGDTQYF. In nucleotides, the CDR3 is TGTGCCAGCAGCCATCCAGCGTTTGGGGATACGCAGTATTTT.

The chain employs TRBV3-1 (or the pseudogene TRBV3-2) and TRBJ1-2; a weak D match, TRBD1 (6 bases). There are 14 residues in the CDR3. The germline V and J ends were trimmed by 2 bases and 4 bases, with 11 bases remaining between them. In germline, CDR1 is LGHDT, CDR2 YNNKEL (reference sequence). Here the CDR3 reads CASSQSDRSYGYTF. CDR3 nucleotides: TGTGCCAGCAGCCAAAGTGACAGGTCCTATGGCTACACCTTC.

V gene TRBV7-2 combines with J gene TRBJ2-2; 10 bases align to TRBD1. This CDR3 contains 16 residues. After removal of 5 bases from V and 5 bases from J, the junction contained 8 bases not matched to a gene. From germline, CDR1 is SGHTA and CDR2 FQGNSA. CDR3 nucleotide sequence: TGTGCCAGCAGCAACCGGGACAGGGGTTTGACCGGGGAGCTGTTTTTT. The encoded protein is CASSNRDRGLTGELFF.

The chain uses TRBV30 and TRBJ2-3, with a weak D call TRBD2 (6 bases). The CDR3 is 15 amino acids. V lost 2 bases and J lost 4, with 16 bases in between. Germline loops: CDR1 GTSNPN, CDR2 SVGIG (reference sequence). The CDR3 sequence is CAWSFGAGWADTQYF. The DNA of the CDR3 is TGTGCCTGGAGTTTCGGGGCGGGATGGGCAGATACGCAGTATTTT.

Here the CDR3 DNA reads TGTGCCAGCAGTCCCAGCGGGAGGTGGAACAATGAGCAGTTCTTC. This codes for CASSPSGRWNNEQFF. The chain has TRBV3-1 (or the pseudogene TRBV3-2) and TRBJ2-1; 9 positions agree with TRBD2. CDR3 size: 15 residues. The V segment lost 6 bases and the J segment 5 bases; nucleotides outside the gene matches: 8. Per germline, CDR1 LGHDT and CDR2 YNNKEL (reference sequence).

This chain links TRBV7-8 with TRBJ1-1; tentative D call: TRBD1 (5 bases). The ends were cut back, 1 base at V and 4 bases at J, with 13 bases in the middle. Germline V gene data show CDR1 as SGHVS and CDR2 as FQNEAQ. The CDR3 length is 15 residues. In DNA form, the CDR3 reads TGTGCCAGCAGCTTAGTTGGGGGGGGAGGCACTGAAGCTTTCTTT. It codes for CASSLVGGGGTEAFF.

J is TRBJ2-5 and V is TRBV18, with TRBD1 matching over 7 bases. Trimming removed 4 bases from V and 2 bases from J; junction bases left unmatched: 1. CDR1 and CDR2 (germline): KGHSH, LQKENI. The CDR3 sequence is 13 residues long. The CDR3 DNA sequence: TGTGCCAGCTCACAGGGGGCACAAGAGACCCAGTACTTC. Translated: CASSQGAQETQYF.

The CDR3 DNA reads as TGCGCCAGCAGCCTGTCCCAAGAGACCCAGTACTTC. This codes for CASSLSQETQYF. The chain couples TRBV5-1 to TRBJ2-5; no clear D. Germline V gene data show CDR1 as SGHRS and CDR2 as YFSETQ. The V gene lost 4 bases and the J gene lost 1 base, with 5 bases spanning the gap. The CDR3 runs to 12 residues.

The V and J genes are TRBV18 and TRBJ1-4, with D unclear. CDR3 length equals 16 residues. Germline loops: CDR1 KGHSH, CDR2 LQKENI. The V end lost 0 bases, the J end lost 3 bases, and 11 bases lay between the germline ends. CDR3 nucleotides: TGTGCCAGCTCACCACCATGGGCTCGGTCTAATGAAAAACTGTTTTTT. This gives the protein CASSPPWARSNEKLFF. Filled out from reference TRBV18 and TRBJ1-4, the complete variable domain reads NAGVMQNPRHLVRRRGQEARLRCSPMKGHSHVYWYRQLPEEGLKFMVYLQKENIIDESGMPKERFSAEFPKEGPSILRIQQVVRGDSAAYFCASSPPWARSNEKLFFGSGTQLSVL.

This CDR3 reads CASSPSSTDTQYF. The CDR3 coding sequence is TGTGCCAGCAGCCCATCAAGCACAGATACGCAGTATTTT. The V and J genes are TRBV7-9 and TRBJ2-3; D gene unclear. The V and J ends lost 5 bases and 0 bases respectively, with 6 bases between them. Germline assignment: CDR1 SEHNR and CDR2 FQNEAQ (reference sequence). The CDR3 sequence is 13 residues long. Full variable domain (remainder filled in from reference TRBV7-9 and TRBJ2-3): DTGVSQNPRHKITKRGQNVTFRCDPISEHNRLYWYRQTLGQGPEFLTYFQNEAQLEKSRLLSDRFSAERPKGSFSTLEIQRTEQGDSAMYLCASSPSSTDTQYFGPGTRLTVL.

The chain links TRBV27 to TRBJ1-1; D is ambiguous. Germline CDR1 and CDR2: MNHEY and SMNVEV (reference sequence). V shed 3 bases and J shed 2 bases, with 13 bases lying between them. This CDR3 has 15 residues. Written as DNA, the CDR3 is TGTGCCAGCAGTTTGAACCGGCGGCTTAACACTGAAGCTTTCTTT. Its translation is CASSLNRRLNTEAFF.

There are many counts of this clone. This sample includes further DNA sequences coding for the same CDR3. The CDR3 reads CASSRDRDGYTF. In DNA, the CDR3 is TGTGCCAGCAGCCGGGACAGGGATGGCTACACCTTC. The chain is built from TRBV5-5 and TRBJ1-2; 9 bases line up with TRBD1. Trimming at V came to 4 bases and at J to 6 bases, leaving 1 base not matched to a gene. The CDR3 length is 12 residues. Germline loops: CDR1 SGHKS, CDR2 YYEKEE (reference sequence).

This clone occurred a few times. The chain has TRBV3-1 (or the pseudogene TRBV3-2) and TRBJ1-3, with 7 positions matching TRBD1. CDR1 and CDR2 from the germline V gene are LGHDT and YNNKEL (reference sequence). The CDR3 has 15 residues. With V trimmed by 0 bases and J by 8 bases, 7 bases remained unmatched. The CDR3 reads CASSQDGQGVYTIYF. The CDR3 bases are TGTGCCAGCAGCCAAGACGGGCAGGGGGTTTACACCATATATTTT.

The chain employs TRBV19 and TRBJ2-7, with 8 bases fitting TRBD2. CDR3 length equals 15 residues. CDR1 and CDR2 from the germline V gene are LNHDA and SQIVND (reference sequence). V shed 8 bases and J 2 bases; nucleotides not matched to a gene: 11. The CDR3 spells CASSDRTSSPYEQYF. The CDR3 DNA is TGTGCCAGTTCGGACCGGACTAGCAGTCCCTACGAGCAGTACTTC.

The V and J genes are TRBV7-2 and TRBJ2-7; 12 bases match TRBD2. Germline CDR1 reads SGHTA; CDR2 reads FQGNSA. The CDR3 is made up of 15 amino acids. V shed 3 bases and J 5 bases; nucleotides not matched to a gene: 5. Here the CDR3 reads CASSFTSGRRDEQYF. The CDR3 DNA reads TGTGCCAGCAGCTTTACTAGCGGGAGGAGGGACGAGCAGTACTTC.

The V gene is TRBV9, the J gene TRBJ1-1; D unclear. Germline CDR1 and CDR2: SGDLS and YYNGEE. The CDR3 has 13 amino acids. Deletions cut 0 bases from V and 11 bases from J, with 14 bases between. DNA of the CDR3: TGTGCCAGCAGCGTAGATCGAGTGAGTCTGGCTTTCTTT. Translation gives CASSVDRVSLAFF.

V is TRBV10-2 and J is TRBJ2-5; a possible D gene is TRBD1 (6 bases). Trimming cost V 3 bases and J 2 bases, with 16 bases left between them. This CDR3 spans 16 amino acids. Looked up from germline, CDR1 is WSHSY and CDR2 is SAAADI. The CDR3 is CASSEPPGQRQETQYF. The CDR3 DNA is TGCGCCAGCAGTGAACCACCCGGACAGCGTCAAGAGACCCAGTACTTC.